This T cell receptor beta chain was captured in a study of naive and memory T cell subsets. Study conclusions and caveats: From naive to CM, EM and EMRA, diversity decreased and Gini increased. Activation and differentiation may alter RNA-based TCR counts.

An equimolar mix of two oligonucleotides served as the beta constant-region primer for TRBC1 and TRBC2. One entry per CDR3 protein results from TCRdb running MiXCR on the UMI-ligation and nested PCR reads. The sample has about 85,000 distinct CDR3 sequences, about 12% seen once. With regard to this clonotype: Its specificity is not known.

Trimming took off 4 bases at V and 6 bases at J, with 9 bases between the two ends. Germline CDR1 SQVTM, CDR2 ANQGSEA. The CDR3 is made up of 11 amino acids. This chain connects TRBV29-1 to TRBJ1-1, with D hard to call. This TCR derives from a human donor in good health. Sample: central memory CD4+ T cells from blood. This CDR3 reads CSVGGLAEAFF. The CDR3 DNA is TGCAGCGTTGGGGGTTTGGCTGAAGCTTTCTTT. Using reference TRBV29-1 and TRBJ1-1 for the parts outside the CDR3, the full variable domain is SAVISQKPSRDICQRGTSLTIQCQVDSQVTMMFWYRQQPGQSLTLIATANQGSEATYESGFVIDKFPISRPNLTFSTLTVSNMSPEDSSIYLCSVGGLAEAFFGQGTRLTVV.